This TCR beta chain appears in the sequencing data of a study of blood T cell repertoires in COVID-19. On the study more broadly: Both acute and convalescent COVID-19 samples were obtained from the United States, Italy and Spain. The analysed material was cDNA or gDNA that came from T cells, B-cell-depleted T cells, or PBMCs.

The CDR3 is 13 amino acids. The germline V gene encodes CDR1 MNHEY and CDR2 SVGAGI. V was clipped by 7 bases and J by 1 base, with 10 bases between them. Authors' methods: Researchers report that nucleated cell counts were estimated from reference gene primer amplification. Only in-frame clones appear in the TCRdb table, and some are missing; sequencing was by immunoSEQ multiplex PCR. V, J and clone size were drawn from that table, and D and trimming were deduced from the DNA. The sample lists about 100,000 clones, over 75% occurring once. Sequences were obtained from peripheral blood. The rearrangement joins TRBV6-5 to TRBJ1-1, with D tentatively TRBD1 (6 bases). This receptor was taken from a young man in a cohort sampled during active COVID-19. The CDR3 loop is CASTSTGNTEAFF. The CDR3 DNA sequence: TGTGCCAGCACCTCGACAGGGAACACTGAAGCTTTCTTT.